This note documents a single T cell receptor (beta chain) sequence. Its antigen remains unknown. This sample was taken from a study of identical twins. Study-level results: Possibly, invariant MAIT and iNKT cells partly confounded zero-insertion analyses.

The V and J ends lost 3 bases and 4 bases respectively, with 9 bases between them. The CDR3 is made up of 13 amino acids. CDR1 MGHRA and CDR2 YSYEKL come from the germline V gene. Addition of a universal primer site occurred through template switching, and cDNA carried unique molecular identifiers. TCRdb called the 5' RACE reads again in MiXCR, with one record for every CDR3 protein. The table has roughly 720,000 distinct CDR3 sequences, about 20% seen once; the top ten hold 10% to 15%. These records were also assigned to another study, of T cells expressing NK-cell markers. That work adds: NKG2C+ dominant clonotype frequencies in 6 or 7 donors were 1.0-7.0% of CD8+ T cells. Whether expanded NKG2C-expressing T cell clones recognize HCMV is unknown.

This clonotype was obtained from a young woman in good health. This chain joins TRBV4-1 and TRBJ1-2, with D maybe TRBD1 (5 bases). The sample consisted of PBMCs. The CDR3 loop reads CASSQAGTYGYTF. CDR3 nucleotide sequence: TGCGCCAGCAGCCAGGCGGGGACCTATGGCTACACCTTC.